These 13 T cell receptor beta chains were sequenced from one sample in a study of OX40 agonist ivuxolimab in advanced cancers. Assay: immunoSEQ multiplex PCR; the TCRdb copy retains only in-frame clones and omits some. There are approximately 70,000 clones in the sample; 82% occur only once, and approximately 0.38% lies in the top ten. The sequencing here drew on CD4+ or CD8+ T cells sorted from blood, taken in a trial of the OX40 agonist ivuxolimab. The origin of the receptors is an adult with an advanced solid tumor such as melanoma, head and neck, liver or kidney cancer.

V and J are TRBV10-3 and TRBJ1-2, with TRBD1 matching 8 bases. CDR1 ENHRY and CDR2 SYGVKD come from the germline V gene. This CDR3 comprises 13 residues. V shed 7 bases, J shed 7 bases, and the junction held 8 bases outside the gene matches. As DNA, the CDR3 is TGTGCCATCAACGAAGGACAGGGAAGTGGCTACACCTTC. Protein sequence: CAINEGQGSGYTF.

The CDR3 DNA follows: TGTGCCTGGAGTGGGACAGGGTTGGTCAATGAGCAGTTCTTC. Protein: CAWSGTGLVNEQFF. V gene TRBV30 combines with J gene TRBJ2-1; TRBD1 agrees at 8 bases. V trimming: 1 base; J trimming: 6 bases; junction bases outside the gene matches: 5. The germline V gene encodes CDR1 GTSNPN and CDR2 SVGIG (reference sequence). This CDR3 has 14 residues.

The chain uses TRBV5-6 and TRBJ2-5; either TRBD1 or TRBD2 may fit D (5 bases each). CDR1 and CDR2 (germline): SGHDT, YYEEEE. Trimming pared 0 bases from V and 2 bases from J, leaving 8 bases between. The CDR3 is 14 residues long. This CDR3 is CASSLGEGQETQYF. The CDR3 DNA reads as TGTGCCAGCAGCTTGGGTGAGGGGCAAGAGACCCAGTACTTC.

The chain employs TRBV28 and TRBJ2-7, with 10 positions matching TRBD1. This CDR3 has 15 amino acids. CDR1 and CDR2 (germline): MDHEN, SYDVKM. The ends lost 5 bases at V and 6 bases at J; junction bases unmatched: 10. In nucleotides, the CDR3 is TGTGCCAGCAGTGCTGCGGACAGGGGGGCAGGCGAGCAGTACGTC. As protein: CASSAADRGAGEQYV.

The V call is TRBV6-1, the J call TRBJ1-2, with D perhaps matching TRBD1 (6 bases). Trimming pared 11 bases from V and 8 bases from J, leaving 24 bases between. Germline V gives CDR1 MNHNS, CDR2 SASEGT. The CDR3 contains 14 residues. CDR3: CAASRDRDKGGYTF. CDR3 nucleotide sequence: TGTGCCGCCAGTCGAGACCGGGACAAGGGAGGCTACACCTTC.

As DNA, the CDR3 is TGTGCCAGCAGCGCTTGGACTAGCGGTAGCATTCAGTACTTC. Translation: CASSAWTSGSIQYF. The chain combines TRBV9 with TRBJ2-4; the match to TRBD2 covers 10 bases. The CDR3 runs to 14 residues. From germline, CDR1 is SGDLS and CDR2 YYNGEE. Germline trimming cut 3 bases from V and 9 bases from J; bases unmatched to any gene: 6.

V gene TRBV11-2 combines with J gene TRBJ2-3, with 9 nucleotides matching TRBD1. Germline lookup yields CDR1 SGHAT and CDR2 FQNNGV. The V and J ends lost 4 bases and 4 bases, in that order; junction bases with no gene match: 9. CDR3 length equals 16 residues. The DNA of the CDR3 is TGTGCCAGCAGCTCCCTCGGGACAGGGAAAGCAGATACGCAGTATTTT. Its translation is CASSSLGTGKADTQYF.

This chain connects TRBV19 to TRBJ1-3, with D unresolved. The CDR3 has 14 residues. Trimming left V 5 bases short and J 4 bases short, with 12 bases between. The germline V gene encodes CDR1 LNHDA and CDR2 SQIVND (reference sequence). The CDR3 sequence is CASSSSRLGNTIYF. The CDR3 nucleotides are TGTGCCAGTAGTTCCTCCCGACTCGGAAACACCATATATTTT.

The chain recombines TRBV20-1 with TRBJ2-2; the D is unclear. Germline V gene lookup returns CDR1 DFQATT and CDR2 SNEGSKA (reference sequence). The length of the CDR3 is 11 residues. Trimming removed 3 bases from V and 4 bases from J, with 3 bases in between. The CDR3 coding sequence is TGCAGTGCTAGCGCCACCGGGGAGCTGTTTTTT. This sequence encodes CSASATGELFF.

The chain employs TRBV6-5 and TRBJ2-7; 9 bases agree with TRBD2. The CDR3 runs to 15 residues. Germline CDR1 reads MNHEY; CDR2 reads SVGAGI. The V gene end was trimmed by 6 bases and the J gene end by 2 bases; junction bases not matched to a gene: 8. CDR3 in amino acids: CASSLTSGYPYEQYV. The CDR3 DNA is TGTGCCAGCAGCTTAACTAGCGGGTATCCCTACGAGCAGTACGTC.

The chain employs TRBV27 and TRBJ1-1; no definite D call. Trimming removed 5 bases from V and 4 bases from J, with 11 bases in between. Germline V gives CDR1 MNHEY, CDR2 SMNVEV (reference sequence). The length of the CDR3 is 13 residues. DNA for the CDR3: TGTGCCAGCAGTCGGTCGGAGACCACTGAAGCTTTCTTT. This translates into CASSRSETTEAFF.

The V gene is TRBV7-2, the J gene TRBJ1-2; 12 nucleotides agree with TRBD1. Germline CDR1 is SGHTA and CDR2 is FQGNSA. V gave up 2 bases and J gave up 4 bases; unmatched junction bases: 8. This CDR3 comprises 17 residues. The chain's CDR3 is CASSLRRPGQGAYGYTF. In DNA form, the CDR3 reads TGTGCCAGCAGCTTAAGAAGGCCGGGACAGGGGGCCTATGGCTACACCTTC.

This clone was recorded only once. V usage is TRBV27 and J usage is TRBJ1-2; D unresolved. CDR1 and CDR2 (germline): MNHEY, SMNVEV (reference sequence). Trimming left V 1 base short and J 3 bases short, with 6 bases between. The CDR3 sequence is 13 residues long. CDR3 in DNA: TGTGCCAGCAGTTTATACACGGACTATGGCTACACCTTC. Residues: CASSLYTDYGYTF.